The 3 T cell receptor beta chains listed next were all sequenced from one sample in a study of blood T cell repertoires in COVID-19. Using immunoSEQ multiplex PCR, the repertoire was profiled, and TCRdb retains in-frame clones only, with some absent. The sample consists of about 51,000 clones, roughly 90% of them appearing once. The specimen was peripheral blood. Source of these receptors: a man aged 50-59 years with acute or convalescent COVID-19.

This clone was seen only once. The gene calls are TRBV19 and TRBJ1-6, with 9 bases lining up with TRBD1. Germline values: CDR1 LNHDA, CDR2 SQIVND (reference sequence). Unmatched junction bases numbered 9, after V lost 5 bases and J lost 10 bases. There are 15 residues in the CDR3. The CDR3 DNA reads as TGTGCCAGTAGTCCGGCCGGGGACAGGGACTCACCCCTCCACTTT. Its protein is CASSPAGDRDSPLHF.

CDR3 protein: CASSSTVGLNTEAFF. Here the CDR3 DNA reads TGTGCCAGCAGCTCCACAGTAGGTTTGAACACTGAAGCTTTCTTT. V usage is TRBV7-2 and J usage is TRBJ1-1, with D hard to call. With 4 bases removed from V and 0 bases from J, the gap between germline ends came to 12 bases. The CDR3 runs 15 residues. The V gene's germline CDR1 is SGHTA and CDR2 FQGNSA.

The chain carries TRBV11-3 and TRBJ2-3; TRBD1 might be the D (6 bases). The CDR3 loop spans 16 amino acids. Per the germline V gene, CDR1 is SGHNT and CDR2 is YENEEA. Trimming stripped 1 base from V and 3 bases from J, with 14 bases between. CDR3 loop: CASSLGTRGGTDTQYF. The DNA of the CDR3 is TGTGCCAGCAGCTTAGGAACCAGGGGTGGTACAGATACGCAGTATTTT.